This T cell receptor beta chain was recovered during a study of blood T cell repertoires in COVID-19. Study-level background: Samples came from the United States, Italy and Spain, spanning acute and convalescent COVID-19.

Here immunoSEQ multiplex PCR was the method, and the copy in TCRdb shows in-frame clones only, minus some. This sample has over 90,000 clones, with 75% to 90% found just once. CDR1 and CDR2 (germline): MNHEY, SVGEGT. Trimming cost V 5 bases and J 2 bases, with 15 bases left between them. CDR3 length equals 15 residues. The chain combines TRBV6-2 or TRBV6-3 with TRBJ1-1; D is unresolved. Material for sequencing was peripheral blood. The sequence came from a human donor in a cohort sampled during active COVID-19. CDR3 in DNA: TGTGCCAGCAGTCCCCGCGGGAGGGCTAACACTGAAGCTTTCTTT. Translation gives CASSPRGRANTEAFF.